This T cell receptor beta chain was captured by sequencing in a study of shared clonotypes between healthy human individuals. This CDR3 spans 15 amino acids. V lost 2 bases and J 3 bases, leaving 15 bases between the germline ends. Germline CDR1 SGHDT, CDR2 YYEEEE. Every subset's genomic DNA went evenly onto several immunoSEQ plates. This table comes from immunoSEQ multiplex PCR, and its TCRdb copy is limited to in-frame clones, with some not included. The sample has about 1.1 million clones; 75% to 80% are singletons. Sample: memory CD4+ T cells from PBMCs. Subset reported: CD45RA-negative fraction. The V call is TRBV5-6, the J call TRBJ2-7; D tentatively reads TRBD1 or TRBD2 (5 bases each). This TCR derives from a man aged 18 to 30 in good health. Some clones in this sample may be carry-over from other donors' samples. The CDR3 protein is CASSFWGIGLYEQYF. The CDR3 DNA sequence: TGTGCCAGCAGCTTTTGGGGGATAGGCCTCTACGAGCAGTACTTC.